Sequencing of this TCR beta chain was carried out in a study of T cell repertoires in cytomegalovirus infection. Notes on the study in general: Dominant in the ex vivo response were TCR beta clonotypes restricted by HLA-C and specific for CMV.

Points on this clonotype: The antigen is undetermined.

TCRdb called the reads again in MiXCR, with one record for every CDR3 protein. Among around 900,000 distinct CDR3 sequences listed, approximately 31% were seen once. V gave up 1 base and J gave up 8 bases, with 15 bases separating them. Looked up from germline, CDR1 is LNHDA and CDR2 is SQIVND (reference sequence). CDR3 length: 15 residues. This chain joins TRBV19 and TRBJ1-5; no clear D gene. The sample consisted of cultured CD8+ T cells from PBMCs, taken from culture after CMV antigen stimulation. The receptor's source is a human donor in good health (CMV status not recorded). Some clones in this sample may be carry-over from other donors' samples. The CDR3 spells CASSIGAIQLEPQHF. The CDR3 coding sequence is TGTGCCAGTAGTATAGGGGCCATCCAGTTGGAGCCCCAGCATTTT.